The 23 T cell receptor beta chains in this list originate from one sample, sequenced in a study of vaccination and CD4 T cells after COVID-19. Sequencing of cultured CD4+ T cell DNA used the Oncomine TCR Beta short-read assay. TCRdb recomputed calls from the PCR reads with MiXCR, one row per CDR3 protein. The data hold about 17,000 distinct CDR3 sequences, with around 47% observed a single time. Time point given: late sampling 161 to 241 days after vaccination in a few convalescent patients. Treatment denoted: approximately 11-day PBMC culture with coronavirus spike peptide pools or control peptides (ViraFEST assay). Antigens for these TCRs are unknown. The sample in question was CD4+ T cells from blood, cultured in vitro, obtained about 7 months after SARS-CoV-2 vaccination. The receptor source for this set is a human donor who had recovered from COVID-19.

The V and J genes are TRBV19 and TRBJ2-5, with a weak D call TRBD1 (6 bases). From germline, CDR1 is LNHDA and CDR2 SQIVND (reference sequence). Trimming left V 6 bases short and J 5 bases short, with 19 bases between. This CDR3 has 15 amino acids. The DNA of the CDR3 is TGTGCCAGTAGCATCGTTGGGGGCATGGGGGAGACCCAGTACTTC. This codes for CASSIVGGMGETQYF.

The chain combines TRBV20-1 with TRBJ1-2; D not resolved. CDR3 length equals 15 residues. Between the trimmed V and J ends, which lost 0 bases and 2 bases, there was a span of 13 bases. The germline gives CDR1 DFQATT, CDR2 SNEGSKA (reference sequence). The CDR3 sequence: CSARDSSSTNYGYTF. In DNA form, the CDR3 reads TGCAGTGCTAGAGACAGCAGTAGCACCAACTATGGCTACACCTTC.

V gene TRBV19 combines with J gene TRBJ1-2; D is unresolved. Germline V gives CDR1 LNHDA, CDR2 SQIVND (reference sequence). Trimming took 6 bases from V and 0 from J, leaving 8 bases between them. CDR3 length: 13 residues. The CDR3: CASRLIPNYGYTF. DNA for the CDR3: TGTGCCAGTAGGTTGATCCCTAACTATGGCTACACCTTC. Based on the CDR3 plus reference TRBV19 and TRBJ1-2, the full variable domain is DGGITQSPKYLFRKEGQNVTLSCEQNLNHDAMYWYRQDPGQGLRLIYYSQIVNDFQKGDIAEGYSVSREKKESFPLTVTSAQKNPTAFYLCASRLIPNYGYTFGSGTRLTVV.

As to this clonotype: An end of the junction does not agree with germline; a read error may underlie this. The chain has TRBV6-1 and TRBJ1-2, with D possibly being TRBD1 (6 bases). Germline values: CDR1 MNHNS, CDR2 SASEGT. The CDR3 has 14 residues. The CDR3 sequence is CTSSEQGKDYGYTF. As DNA, the CDR3 is TGTACCAGCAGTGAACAGGGCAAAGACTATGGCTACACCTTC.

This clonotype was seen more than once but under ten times. The V call is TRBV20-1, the J call TRBJ1-2; no clear D gene. CDR1 and CDR2 (germline): DFQATT, SNEGSKA (reference sequence). This CDR3 region has 12 residues. V lost 6 bases and J 8 bases, leaving 16 bases between the germline ends. CDR3 bases: TGCAGTGCCGGATATCGGACCAGGGGCTACACCTTC. Residues: CSAGYRTRGYTF.

In its sample, this clonotype was seen a few times. This chain connects TRBV7-2 to TRBJ2-7; a possible D gene is TRBD2 (5 bases). In germline, CDR1 is SGHTA, CDR2 FQGNSA. V lost 4 bases and J lost 3, with 13 bases in between. The CDR3 consists of 14 residues. DNA of the CDR3: TGTGCCAGCAGCTCAGAACTAGTAAGCTACGAGCAGTACTTC. Its protein is CASSSELVSYEQYF.

This clonotype was recorded once. The chain combines TRBV18 with TRBJ1-1; no definite D call. Germline V gene lookup returns CDR1 KGHSH and CDR2 LQKENI. Trimming stripped 1 base from V and 4 bases from J, with 7 bases between. This CDR3 has 13 amino acids. CDR3 sequence (DNA): TGTGCCAGCTCACCACGGGAGAGCACTGAAGCTTTCTTT. Protein: CASSPRESTEAFF.

This clonotype ranks as medium-sized (0.01 to 0.1%). The chain carries TRBV7-2 and TRBJ2-7, with TRBD2 identical over 9 bases. V lost 2 bases and J lost 6; bases outside the gene matches: 5. The CDR3 loop spans 14 amino acids. From germline, CDR1 is SGHTA and CDR2 FQGNSA. The CDR3 DNA follows: TGTGCCAGCAGCTTAACAAAGCGGGAGGTCGAGCAGTACTTC. Its translation is CASSLTKREVEQYF.

This clonotype was observed a handful of times. The chain recombines TRBV6-1 with TRBJ1-2; D ambiguous. V lost 1 base and J lost 4, with 13 bases in between. This CDR3 is built from 15 residues. The V gene's germline CDR1 is MNHNS and CDR2 SASEGT. This chain's CDR3 is CASSEVASWSYGYTF. CDR3 sequence (DNA): TGTGCCAGCAGTGAAGTAGCCTCTTGGAGCTATGGCTACACCTTC.

The chain couples TRBV20-1 to TRBJ2-3; 8 positions agree with TRBD2. Trimming removed 2 bases from V and 5 bases from J; junction bases left unmatched: 9. CDR1 is DFQATT and CDR2 is SNEGSKA in the germline V gene (reference sequence). CDR3 length: 15 residues. CDR3 coding DNA: TGCAGTGCTAGAAGGTCAGCGGGGGCCGGAGATACGCAGTATTTT. As protein: CSARRSAGAGDTQYF.

The V gene is TRBV7-2, the J gene TRBJ1-2; no clear D. V lost 1 base and J 8 bases, leaving 8 bases between the germline ends. The CDR3 length is 12 residues. Germline CDR1 reads SGHTA; CDR2 reads FQGNSA. CDR3: CASSLVGLGYTF. The CDR3 nucleotides read TGTGCCAGCAGCTTAGTGGGGTTGGGCTACACCTTC. Full variable domain (outside the CDR3, taken from reference TRBV7-2 and TRBJ1-2): GAGVSQSPSNKVTEKGKDVELRCDPISGHTALYWYRQSLGQGLEFLIYFQGNSAPDKSGLPSDRFSAERTGGSVSTLTIQRTQQEDSAVYLCASSLVGLGYTFGSGTRLTVV.

The J gene is TRBJ2-5, the V gene TRBV20-1, with D possibly matching TRBD2 (7 bases). The CDR3 consists of 14 residues. Germline CDR1 and CDR2: DFQATT and SNEGSKA (reference sequence). V gave up 6 bases and J gave up 2 bases, with 16 bases separating them. CDR3 loop: CSAGHRGAQETQYF. CDR3 in DNA: TGCAGTGCCGGGCACCGGGGGGCGCAAGAGACCCAGTACTTC.

A few counts support this clonotype. The CDR3 DNA reads TGTGCCAGCAGCCAACCGGGAGGGTCCACGATAATTAATCAGCCCCAGCATTTT. This codes for CASSQPGGSTIINQPQHF. The V call is TRBV7-6, the J call TRBJ1-5; D uncertain. This CDR3 region has 18 residues. V lost 5 bases and J lost 4, with 24 bases in between. In germline, CDR1 is SGHVS, CDR2 FNYEAQ.

This clonotype is termed medium-sized. A junction boundary mismatches the germline segment, possibly from a read error. J is TRBJ1-5 and V is TRBV19; no clear D. This CDR3 has 13 amino acids. Germline V gives CDR1 LNHDA, CDR2 SQIVND (reference sequence). In nucleotides, the CDR3 is TGTGCCAGTAGTGTAGACCGCAATCAGCCCCAGCATTTT. Protein: CASSVDRNQPQHF.

This clonotype showed up just a few times. The V and J genes are TRBV20-1 and TRBJ1-2; 8 nucleotides agree with TRBD1. The V gene end was trimmed by 4 bases and the J gene end by 4 bases; junction bases not matched to a gene: 5. The CDR3 spans 13 residues. Germline V gene data show CDR1 as DFQATT and CDR2 as SNEGSKA (reference sequence). This CDR3 reads CSANRQGFYGYTF. In nucleotides, the CDR3 is TGCAGTGCTAACAGACAGGGGTTCTATGGCTACACCTTC.

The chain has TRBV7-9 and TRBJ2-1; the match to TRBD1 covers 8 bases. CDR3 size: 19 residues. Germline loops: CDR1 SEHNR, CDR2 FQNEAQ (reference sequence). With V trimmed by 5 bases and J by 5 bases, 20 bases remained unmatched. The chain's CDR3 is CASSPRQGLLIRPHNEQFF. CDR3 nucleotides: TGTGCCAGCAGCCCTAGACAGGGGCTTCTCATTAGGCCTCACAATGAGCAGTTCTTC.

This clonotype was picked up a small number of times. The chain links TRBV20-1 to TRBJ2-7; D may be TRBD1 or TRBD2 (5 bases each). The CDR3 sequence is 13 residues long. V was pared by 3 bases and J by 3 bases, with 12 bases between. Germline V CDR1 and CDR2: DFQATT, SNEGSKA (reference sequence). The CDR3 DNA reads as TGCAGTGCTAGCTTGGGGACGTTCTACGAGCAGTACTTC. It yields the protein CSASLGTFYEQYF.

CDR3 in DNA: TGTGCCAGCAGCTTAGTTATGCGGATGGTCGAGAGCTATGGCTACACCTTC. It codes for CASSLVMRMVESYGYTF. This chain uses TRBV7-2 with TRBJ1-2; unclear D gene. Germline V gene sequence: CDR1 SGHTA, CDR2 FQGNSA. CDR3 length equals 17 residues. V lost 1 base to trimming and J lost 4 bases, with 19 bases between them.

The chain recombines TRBV7-3 with TRBJ2-3; 8 positions agree with TRBD2. The V gene's germline CDR1 is SGHTA and CDR2 FQGTGA. V lost 5 bases to trimming and J lost 2 bases; unmatched junction nucleotides: 6. The CDR3 is 15 residues long. The CDR3 sequence: CASSPRGGDTDTQYF. The CDR3 DNA sequence: TGTGCCAGCAGCCCCCGGGGGGGGGACACAGATACGCAGTATTTT.

The V gene is TRBV7-2, the J gene TRBJ2-3; 8 nucleotides line up with TRBD2. J lost 5 bases, V lost 0 bases, and 7 bases had no gene match. Germline loops: CDR1 SGHTA, CDR2 FQGNSA. This CDR3 is built from 16 residues. This CDR3 is CASSLARGGPIDTQYF. CDR3 bases: TGTGCCAGCAGCTTAGCACGCGGGGGGCCAATAGATACGCAGTATTTT.

The chain is built from TRBV2 and TRBJ2-5; D is unresolved. Germline V CDR1 and CDR2: SNHLY, FYNNEI. The CDR3 consists of 14 residues. V was cut by 5 bases and J by 1 base, with 11 bases left in between. CDR3 residues: CASSRTRSQETQYF. For the CDR3, the DNA is TGTGCCAGCAGTCGAACCCGTTCCCAAGAGACCCAGTACTTC.

This clonotype was counted between two and nine times. This chain uses TRBV7-2 with TRBJ1-2, with 12 bases matching TRBD1. The CDR3 consists of 13 residues. Trimming at V came to 5 bases and at J to 12 bases, leaving 7 bases not matched to a gene. Germline CDR1 SGHTA, CDR2 FQGNSA. In nucleotides, the CDR3 is TGTGCCAGCAGCGCGGGACAGGGGGCTCTGAACACCTTC. This codes for CASSAGQGALNTF.

This chain uses TRBV11-2 with TRBJ1-2, with no clear D. CDR1 is SGHAT, CDR2 FQNNGV, per germline. V was pared by 5 bases and J by 3 bases, with 10 bases between. The CDR3 is 13 residues long. CDR3: CASSRSQDYGYTF. The CDR3 DNA follows: TGTGCCAGCAGCCGAAGCCAAGACTATGGCTACACCTTC.